Presented here are 8 T cell receptor beta chains from one specimen sequenced in a study of T cell changes during pregnancy in multiple sclerosis. TCRdb's copy holds only in-frame clones and misses some; the assay was immunoSEQ multiplex PCR. Of almost 35,000 clones in the sample, 85% to 90% are singletons; the top ten hold 4.5% to 5.5%. This material consisted of CD8+ T cells from peripheral blood mononuclear cells, taken after pregnancy. The receptors originated from a female donor with multiple sclerosis, enrolled in a pregnancy study.

The chain joins TRBV5-6 to TRBJ2-3, with D perhaps matching TRBD1 (6 bases). The germline V gene has CDR1 SGHDT and CDR2 YYEEEE. V was trimmed by 2 bases and J by 10 bases, leaving 17 bases between them. This CDR3 spans 14 amino acids. This chain's CDR3 is CASSFGRGPTSQYF. CDR3 sequence (DNA): TGTGCCAGCAGCTTCGGCAGGGGACCTACTTCGCAGTATTTT. The variable domain in full, with the rest retrieved from reference TRBV5-6 and TRBJ2-3, is DAGVTQSPTHLIKTRGQQVTLRCSPKSGHDTVSWYQQALGQGPQFIFQYYEEEERQRGNFPDRFSGHQFPNYSSELNVNALLLGDSALYLCASSFGRGPTSQYFGPGTRLTVL.

CDR3 amino acids: CAWTGTGAVDGYTF. Here the CDR3 DNA reads TGTGCCTGGACCGGGACTGGGGCCGTTGATGGCTACACCTTC. The V gene is TRBV30, the J gene TRBJ1-2; D may be TRBD1 (5 bases). Trimming left V 4 bases short and J 6 bases short, with 18 bases between. CDR1 is GTSNPN and CDR2 is SVGIG in the germline V gene (reference sequence). The CDR3 contains 14 residues.

This clone was found once. V gene TRBV4-3 combines with J gene TRBJ2-1; D is unresolved. This CDR3 has 17 amino acids. V was trimmed by 4 bases and J by 0 bases, leaving 16 bases between them. CDR1 is LGHNA, CDR2 YSLEER, per germline. CDR3 nucleotide sequence: TGCGCCAGCAGCCGTACTCTTCTACGTAGCTCCTACAATGAGCAGTTCTTC. It is translated as CASSRTLLRSSYNEQFF.

The V call is TRBV2, the J call TRBJ2-7; 7 positions agree with TRBD1. The CDR3 runs to 15 residues. With 6 bases clipped from V and 3 bases from J, the junction kept 11 bases outside the gene matches. Germline-derived CDR1 and CDR2 are SNHLY and FYNNEI. The CDR3 DNA follows: TGTGCCAGCAGCGCGAGGGGGCTGGGGTACTACGAGCAGTACTTC. The encoded protein is CASSARGLGYYEQYF.

The CDR3 is CASSSDRDPYGYTF. As DNA, the CDR3 is TGTGCCAGCAGTTCAGACAGGGACCCATATGGCTACACCTTC. The chain has TRBV6-5 and TRBJ1-2; 7 nucleotides line up with TRBD1. Germline CDR1 reads MNHEY; CDR2 reads SVGAGI. The CDR3 contains 14 residues. The V segment lost 4 bases and the J segment 5 bases; nucleotides outside the gene matches: 7.

The rearrangement uses TRBV7-9 and TRBJ2-1, with 9 bases that match TRBD2. The germline V gene encodes CDR1 SEHNR and CDR2 FQNEAQ (reference sequence). The CDR3 totals 15 residues. The J segment lost 3 bases and the V segment lost 5 bases, leaving 5 bases of the junction unmatched. CDR3 amino acids: CASSRLAGLYNEQFF. As DNA, the CDR3 is TGTGCCAGCAGCCGCCTAGCGGGACTCTACAATGAGCAGTTCTTC.

The gene calls are TRBV27 and TRBJ1-2; D may be TRBD1 (5 bases). Germline V gene data show CDR1 as MNHEY and CDR2 as SMNVEV (reference sequence). This CDR3 is built from 12 residues. The V end lost 6 bases, the J end lost 3 bases, and 8 bases lay between the germline ends. The CDR3: CASRGGYYGYTF. The CDR3 bases are TGTGCCAGCAGGGGGGGGTACTATGGCTACACCTTC.

This chain links TRBV7-2 with TRBJ2-4; TRBD2 matches at 9 bases. Trimming cost V 1 base and J 8 bases; bases outside gene matches: 6. CDR3 length: 15 residues. Germline loops: CDR1 SGHTA, CDR2 FQGNSA. The CDR3 sequence is CASSLEGGGAHIQYF. The CDR3 DNA is TGTGCCAGCAGCTTAGAAGGCGGGGGGGCCCACATTCAGTACTTC.